The rows below give T cell receptor beta chains drawn from one sample of a study of T cells generated in artificial thymic organoids. Each CDR3 protein is one row after TCRdb ran MiXCR on the 5' RACE reads. The profile shows about 5,400 distinct CDR3 sequences, less than 30% of them singletons. These receptors are not linked to any known antigen. Sequenced input: naive CD8+ T cells grown in artificial thymic organoids from cord blood stem and progenitor cells. The receptors come from a human donor who gave cord blood stem cells for thymic organoid culture, a cardiac surgery patient who gave postnatal thymus, or a blood donor (not recorded which). Both conserved end residues are trimmed from each CDR3. Fields, in order: clone size, V gene, CDR3 protein. Where a row states a size, it is once, few, many or the class of an expanded clone; other rows omit it.

medium-sized	TRBV12-5	ASGPGVRSGANVLT
medium-sized	TRBV4-3	ASSCRWLDEQF
few	TRBV4-3	ASGRERDRNTGELF
NA	TRBV4-1	ASSQGARGDYGYT
medium-sized	TRBV4-2	ASSHLRESDTQY
medium-sized	TRBV6-5	ASSYAGQGHEQF
NA	TRBV5-1	ASSARGLGANVLT
medium-sized	TRBV12-3/TRBV12-4	ASSTSRGRSEKLF
many	TRBV2	ASSESGGHCNEQF
few	TRBV12-3/TRBV12-4	ASSPGGYGQY
NA	TRBV7-4	ASSSVRAAHENTEAF
NA	TRBV7-2	ASSLATGLTDTQY
NA	TRBV18	ASSPGTGRSYGCT
few	TRBV6-6	ASSYFGRATWGSTYEQY
many	TRBV5-1	ASSPPRPCLNTGELF
NA	TRBV2	ASSERWRLYEQY
medium-sized	TRBV5-6	ASSLEASSYNEQF
medium-sized	TRBV4-3	ASSHGSRTCCSYNEQF
NA	TRBV4-2	ASSPLTGGTQY
medium-sized	TRBV7-9	ASSLGVGEQF
medium-sized	TRBV28	ASTLEWIEGNQPQH
NA	TRBV6-6	ASSYSAGGHTIY
medium-sized	TRBV28	ASSFTGEQY
few	TRBV9	ASSVWTGRDNEQF
medium-sized	TRBV18	ASSRWTGGELF
NA	TRBV29-1	SVELGTAGVLYEQY
medium-sized	TRBV24-1	ATSDPGGGSYEQY
medium-sized	TRBV5-1	ASSLGGQSEAF
medium-sized	TRBV4-1	ASSRTGGPRYEQY
NA	TRBV5-5	ASSPCSLAGNTIY
NA	TRBV5-6	ASSLDQGCEQF
few	TRBV4-1	ASSQVALRAEQF
NA	TRBV20-1	SARGPLPRGRGNYGYT
medium-sized	TRBV30	AWSEGCPYEQY
many	TRBV10-3	AMSEGQIPDTQY
medium-sized	TRBV4-1	ASSRAGGCTDTQY
medium-sized	TRBV4-1	ASSQQQGAYEQY
medium-sized	TRBV5-1	ASSFCTSGLETQY
medium-sized	TRBV7-4	ASSLRTANYGYT
NA	TRBV28	ASSLLPGLAGGPDPYNEQF
medium-sized	TRBV24-1	ATSDFMTSGSPEQY
once	TRBV4-3	ASSQDTPGPLNTEAF